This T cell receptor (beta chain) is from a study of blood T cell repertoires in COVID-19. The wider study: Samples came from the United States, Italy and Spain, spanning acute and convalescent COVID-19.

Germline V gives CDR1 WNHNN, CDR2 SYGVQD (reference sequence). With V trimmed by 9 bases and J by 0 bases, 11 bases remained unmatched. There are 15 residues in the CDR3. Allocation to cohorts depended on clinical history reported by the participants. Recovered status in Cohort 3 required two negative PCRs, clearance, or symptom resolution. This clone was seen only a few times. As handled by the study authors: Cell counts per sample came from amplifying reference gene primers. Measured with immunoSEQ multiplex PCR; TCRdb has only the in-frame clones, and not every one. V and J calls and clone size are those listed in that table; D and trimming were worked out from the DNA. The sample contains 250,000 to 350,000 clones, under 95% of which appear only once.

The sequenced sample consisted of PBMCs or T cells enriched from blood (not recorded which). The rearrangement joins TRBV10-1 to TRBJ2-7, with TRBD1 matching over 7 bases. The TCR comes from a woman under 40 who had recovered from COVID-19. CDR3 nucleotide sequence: TGCGCCAGAACCTCGAACGGGACAGACTCCTACGAGCAGTACTTC. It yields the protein CARTSNGTDSYEQYF.